Following are 18 T cell receptor beta chains from one sample sequenced in a study of cytomegalovirus exposure and HLA in healthy donors. Here immunoSEQ multiplex PCR was the method, and the copy in TCRdb shows in-frame clones only, minus some. The table lists more than 35,000 clones, roughly 93% of them singletons. Sequencing was performed on PBMCs. The receptors were sampled from a man between 18 and 29 years old in good health and CMV-seronegative.

The gene calls are TRBV9 and TRBJ1-5; 9 positions agree with TRBD1. Germline CDR1 and CDR2: SGDLS and YYNGEE. The CDR3 is made up of 15 amino acids. The J segment lost 6 bases and the V segment lost 4 bases, leaving 8 bases of the junction unmatched. DNA of the CDR3: TGTGCCAGCAGCCCTCTGGGACAGGGTGGTCAGCCCCAGCATTTT. This codes for CASSPLGQGGQPQHF.

The J gene is TRBJ1-2, the V gene TRBV30, with a tentative D call TRBD1 (6 bases). Trimming stripped 4 bases from V and 5 bases from J, with 26 bases between. This CDR3 is 17 amino acids long. Germline V gene lookup returns CDR1 GTSNPN and CDR2 SVGIG (reference sequence). DNA of the CDR3: TGTGCCTGGAAGGGGCCAGAGGGGGTATGGGGCACTTATGGCTACACCTTC. Amino acid sequence: CAWKGPEGVWGTYGYTF. Full variable domain (outside the CDR3, taken from reference TRBV30 and TRBJ1-2): SQTIHQWPATLVQPVGSPLSLECTVEGTSNPNLYWYRQAAGRGLQLLFYSVGIGQISSEVPQNLSASRPQDRQFILSSKKLLLSDSGFYLCAWKGPEGVWGTYGYTFGSGTRLTVV.

V is TRBV5-1 and J is TRBJ1-1; 9 nucleotides line up with TRBD1. The V segment lost 5 bases and the J segment 5 bases; nucleotides outside the gene matches: 10. The CDR3 has 15 amino acids. Germline V lookup: CDR1 SGHRS, CDR2 YFSETQ. The CDR3, as DNA: TGCGCCAGCAGACCCTCAGGGGGGACAGGGACTGAAGCTTTCTTT. This encodes CASRPSGGTGTEAFF.

This clone was detected only once. The genes are TRBV7-3 and TRBJ1-5, with D perhaps TRBD1 (5 bases). Deletions cut 0 bases from V and 2 bases from J, with 8 bases between. This CDR3 is built from 15 residues. Germline V gene lookup returns CDR1 SGHTA and CDR2 FQGTGA. CDR3 in amino acids: CASSLTGGGNQPQHF. The CDR3 nucleotides are TGTGCCAGCAGCTTAACGGGGGGAGGCAATCAGCCCCAGCATTTT.

The V gene is TRBV7-2, the J gene TRBJ2-1; the match to TRBD2 covers 13 bases. Per the germline V gene, CDR1 is SGHTA and CDR2 is FQGNSA. There are 17 residues in the CDR3. Losses at the gene ends were 5 bases for V and 7 bases for J; bases not matched to a gene: 11. The CDR3 loop is CASSRTSGSHLLNEQFF. For the CDR3, the DNA is TGTGCCAGCAGCCGGACTAGCGGGAGCCACTTGTTGAATGAGCAGTTCTTC.

This clone has just one count. This chain joins TRBV5-1 and TRBJ2-1; 8 bases are a match to TRBD1. J lost 7 bases, V lost 0 bases, and 3 bases had no gene match. Germline CDR1 SGHRS, CDR2 YFSETQ. This CDR3 comprises 14 residues. The DNA for the CDR3 is TGCGCCAGCAGCTTGGCGACAGGGGTTAATGAGCAGTTCTTC. Translating it yields CASSLATGVNEQFF.

The chain employs TRBV30 and TRBJ1-2; TRBD1 matches at 7 bases. CDR3 length: 16 amino acids. The V segment lost 3 bases and the J segment 8 bases; nucleotides outside the gene matches: 18. Per germline, CDR1 GTSNPN and CDR2 SVGIG (reference sequence). The CDR3 region has the DNA TGTGCCTGGAGCCCCGGGACAGACTTTCTAATTATGGGCTACACCTTC. Encoded protein: CAWSPGTDFLIMGYTF.

The chain has TRBV28 and TRBJ1-4, with a possible D match to TRBD1 (6 bases). This CDR3 spans 16 amino acids. Germline assignment: CDR1 MDHEN and CDR2 SYDVKM. V was trimmed by 5 bases and J by 2 bases, leaving 15 bases between them. The CDR3 sequence: CASSLRGGATNEKLFF. CDR3 coding DNA: TGTGCCAGCAGTCTCCGTGGGGGCGCCACTAATGAAAAACTGTTTTTT.

The chain uses TRBV9 and TRBJ2-1; 7 bases fit TRBD1. J lost 12 bases, V lost 4 bases, and 4 bases had no gene match. This CDR3 contains 11 residues. Germline-derived CDR1 and CDR2 are SGDLS and YYNGEE. CDR3 loop: CASSTGQVQFF. In DNA, the CDR3 is TGTGCCAGCAGCACAGGACAGGTGCAGTTCTTC.

The chain combines TRBV5-4 with TRBJ2-5, with 7 bases that match TRBD2. The CDR3 consists of 15 residues. V lost 4 bases to trimming and J lost 2 bases; unmatched junction nucleotides: 8. From germline, CDR1 is SGHNT and CDR2 YYREEE (reference sequence). The CDR3: CASSAASGVQETQYF. The CDR3 DNA reads TGTGCCAGCAGCGCAGCTAGCGGTGTACAAGAGACCCAGTACTTC.

V is TRBV7-9 and J is TRBJ2-1; 9 bases line up with TRBD2. The CDR3 has 16 amino acids. Germline-derived CDR1 and CDR2 are SEHNR and FQNEAQ (reference sequence). The J segment lost 9 bases and the V segment lost 4 bases, leaving 13 bases of the junction unmatched. The CDR3 DNA is TGTGCCAGCAGCTCCGGTGTATCGCGGGGGGGCCGTGAGCAGTTCTTC. This gives the protein CASSSGVSRGGREQFF.

The rearrangement joins TRBV27 to TRBJ2-1; the match to TRBD2 covers 12 bases. The CDR3 runs 15 residues. V trimming: 5 bases; J trimming: 9 bases; junction bases outside the gene matches: 8. Germline CDR1 MNHEY, CDR2 SMNVEV (reference sequence). The DNA for the CDR3 is TGTGCCAGCAGTACCCTAGCGGGAGGGAAACGTGAGCAGTTCTTC. Translating it yields CASSTLAGGKREQFF.

The genes are TRBV5-1 and TRBJ2-7; 9 bases map to TRBD2. CDR3 length: 14 residues. V dropped 3 bases and J dropped 4; count of bases not matched to a gene: 5. Germline lookup yields CDR1 SGHRS and CDR2 YFSETQ. CDR3 nucleotides: TGCGCCAGCAGCTCGACTAGCGGAGCTTACGAGCAGTACTTC. Protein product: CASSSTSGAYEQYF.

The chain carries TRBV20-1 and TRBJ2-1; tentative D call: TRBD1 (5 bases). Germline CDR1 reads DFQATT; CDR2 reads SNEGSKA (reference sequence). The V gene lost 4 bases and the J gene lost 7 bases, with 5 bases spanning the gap. The CDR3 extends over 10 amino acids. CDR3 sequence: CSAKGNEQFF. CDR3 bases: TGCAGTGCTAAGGGGAATGAGCAGTTCTTC.

The rearrangement uses TRBV5-8 and TRBJ2-7, with 7 bases matching TRBD1. This CDR3 has 13 amino acids. Germline V gene sequence: CDR1 SGHTS, CDR2 YDEGEE. V dropped 4 bases and J dropped 4; count of bases not matched to a gene: 5. CDR3 loop: CASSEGQRYEQYF. CDR3 sequence (DNA): TGTGCCAGCAGCGAGGGACAGCGTTACGAGCAGTACTTC.

V usage is TRBV5-1 and J usage is TRBJ2-1; the D is unclear. In germline, CDR1 is SGHRS, CDR2 YFSETQ. Trimming removed 0 bases from V and 0 bases from J, with 7 bases in between. This CDR3 spans 15 amino acids. CDR3: CASSLDSNSYNEQFF. Written as DNA, the CDR3 is TGCGCCAGCAGCTTGGATAGCAACTCCTACAATGAGCAGTTCTTC. Variable domain in full (rest from reference TRBV5-1 and TRBJ2-1): KAGVTQTPRYLIKTRGQQVTLSCSPISGHRSVSWYQQTPGQGLQFLFEYFSETQRNKGNFPGRFSGRQFSNSRSEMNVSTLELGDSALYLCASSLDSNSYNEQFFGPGTRLTVL.

The chain employs TRBV7-3 and TRBJ2-1; 8 nucleotides match TRBD2. J lost 1 base, V lost 3 bases, and 2 bases had no gene match. The CDR3 extends over 15 amino acids. CDR1 and CDR2 from the germline V gene are SGHTA and FQGTGA. The CDR3 nucleotides are TGTGCCAGCAGCTTCCGGGGGGGGTCCTACAATGAGCAGTTCTTC. Its protein product is CASSFRGGSYNEQFF. The full variable domain, in which reference TRBV7-3 and TRBJ2-1 provide the parts outside the CDR3, is GAGVSQTPSNKVTEKGKYVELRCDPISGHTALYWYRQSLGQGPEFLIYFQGTGAADDSGLPNDRFFAVRPEGSVSTLKIQRTERGDSAVYLCASSFRGGSYNEQFFGPGTRLTVL.

The V gene is TRBV29-1, the J gene TRBJ2-3, with D possibly TRBD2 on 6 matching bases. This CDR3 region has 14 residues. Germline V gene lookup returns CDR1 SQVTM and CDR2 ANQGSEA. V lost 2 bases and J 9 bases, leaving 18 bases between the germline ends. The CDR3: CSVERRISGGTQYF. CDR3 nucleotide sequence: TGCAGCGTTGAAAGACGGATCAGCGGAGGGACGCAGTATTTT.